This TCR beta chain derives from a study of T cell repertoires in cytomegalovirus infection. Overall study context: CMV infection and matching HLA type were both indicated by public TCR beta signatures. Findings and caveats of the study: HLA-C-restricted CMV-specific TCR beta clonotypes were dominant in the ex vivo response. Based on cumulative public TCR beta family frequency, carriers of CMV plus the relevant HLA were identified.

Via MiXCR, TCRdb re-called the reads, giving one row per CDR3 protein. This repertoire shows a few hundred thousand distinct CDR3 sequences, 8% to 10% found once; its top ten account for about 3.9%. Turning to this clonotype: Its antigen remains unidentified.

Sequencing input: PBMCs. This sequence was found in a human donor in good health (CMV status not recorded). Some clones in this sample may be carry-over from other donors' samples.

The CDR3 DNA follows: TGCAGTGCTAGAGATCTTAAGCGGGGGGCCTACAATGAGCAGTTCTTC. Protein product: CSARDLKRGAYNEQFF. The chain employs TRBV20-1 and TRBJ2-1, with 9 bases identical to TRBD2. V trimming: 0 bases; J trimming: 2 bases; junction bases outside the gene matches: 5. Germline V gives CDR1 DFQATT, CDR2 SNEGSKA (reference sequence). The CDR3 has 16 residues.